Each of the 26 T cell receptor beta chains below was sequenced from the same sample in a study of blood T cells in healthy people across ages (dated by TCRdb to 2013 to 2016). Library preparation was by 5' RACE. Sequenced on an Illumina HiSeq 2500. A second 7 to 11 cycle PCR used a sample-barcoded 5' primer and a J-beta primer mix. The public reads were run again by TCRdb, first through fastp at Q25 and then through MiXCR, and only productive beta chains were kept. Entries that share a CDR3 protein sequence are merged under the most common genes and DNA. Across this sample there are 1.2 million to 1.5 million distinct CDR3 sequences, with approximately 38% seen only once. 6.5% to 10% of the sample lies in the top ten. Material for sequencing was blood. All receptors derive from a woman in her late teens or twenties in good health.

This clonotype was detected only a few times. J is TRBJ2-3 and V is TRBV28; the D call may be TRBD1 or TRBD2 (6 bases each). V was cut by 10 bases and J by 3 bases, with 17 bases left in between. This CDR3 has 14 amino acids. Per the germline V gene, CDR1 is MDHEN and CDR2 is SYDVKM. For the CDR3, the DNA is TGTGCCATAAGTCGGGGGCCAAGGACAGATACGCAGTATTTT. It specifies CAISRGPRTDTQYF.

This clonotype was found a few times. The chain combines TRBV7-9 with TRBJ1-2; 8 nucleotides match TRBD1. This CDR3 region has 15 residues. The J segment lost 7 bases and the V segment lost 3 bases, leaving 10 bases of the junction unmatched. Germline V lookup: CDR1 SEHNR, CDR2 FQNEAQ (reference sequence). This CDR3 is CASSLRTGLQLGYTF. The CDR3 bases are TGTGCCAGCAGCTTGCGGACAGGGTTGCAACTTGGCTACACCTTC.

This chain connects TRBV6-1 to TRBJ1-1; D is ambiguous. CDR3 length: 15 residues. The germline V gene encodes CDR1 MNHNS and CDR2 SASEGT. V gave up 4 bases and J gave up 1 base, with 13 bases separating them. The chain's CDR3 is CASSGGSLGNTEAFF. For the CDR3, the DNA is TGTGCCAGCAGTGGAGGGTCTCTGGGGAACACTGAAGCTTTCTTT.

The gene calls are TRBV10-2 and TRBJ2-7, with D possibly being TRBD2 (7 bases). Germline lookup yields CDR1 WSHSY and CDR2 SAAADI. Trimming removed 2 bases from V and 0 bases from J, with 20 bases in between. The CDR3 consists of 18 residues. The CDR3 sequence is CASSERGGWTLGSYEQYF. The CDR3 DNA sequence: TGCGCCAGCAGTGAGAGGGGGGGCTGGACATTAGGCTCCTACGAGCAGTACTTC.

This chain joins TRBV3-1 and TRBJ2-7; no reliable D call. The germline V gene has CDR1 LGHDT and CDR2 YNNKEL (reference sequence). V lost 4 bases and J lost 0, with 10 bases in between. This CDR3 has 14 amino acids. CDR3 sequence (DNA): TGTGCCAGCAGCCGCCGATCGAGCTCCTACGAGCAGTACTTC. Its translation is CASSRRSSSYEQYF.

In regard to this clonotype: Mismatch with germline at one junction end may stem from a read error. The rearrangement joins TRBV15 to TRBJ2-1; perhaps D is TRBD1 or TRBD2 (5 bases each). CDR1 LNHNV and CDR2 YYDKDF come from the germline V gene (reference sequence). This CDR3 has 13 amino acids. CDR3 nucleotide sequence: TGTGCCACCACAGGGTTATCCTACAATGAGCGGTACTTC. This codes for CATTGLSYNERYF.

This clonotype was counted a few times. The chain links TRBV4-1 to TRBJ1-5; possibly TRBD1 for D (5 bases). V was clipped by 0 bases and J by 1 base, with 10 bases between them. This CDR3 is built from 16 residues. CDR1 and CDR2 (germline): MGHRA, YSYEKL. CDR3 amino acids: CASSQDRGGSNQPQHF. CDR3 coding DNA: TGCGCCAGCAGCCAAGATCGGGGCGGCAGCAATCAGCCCCAGCATTTT.

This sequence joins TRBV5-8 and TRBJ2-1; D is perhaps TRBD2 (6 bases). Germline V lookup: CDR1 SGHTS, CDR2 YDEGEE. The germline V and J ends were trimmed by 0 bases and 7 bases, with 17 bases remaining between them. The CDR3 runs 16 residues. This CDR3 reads CASSLELARSENEQFF. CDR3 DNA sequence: TGTGCCAGCAGCTTGGAACTAGCCCGCTCTGAGAATGAGCAGTTCTTC.

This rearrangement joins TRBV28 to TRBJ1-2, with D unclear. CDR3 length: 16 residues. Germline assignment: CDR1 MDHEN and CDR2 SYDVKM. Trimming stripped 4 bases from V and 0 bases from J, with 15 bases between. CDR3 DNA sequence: TGTGCCAGCAGTTCCCCCTGGGTCGGGGCTAACTATGGCTACACCTTC. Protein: CASSSPWVGANYGYTF.

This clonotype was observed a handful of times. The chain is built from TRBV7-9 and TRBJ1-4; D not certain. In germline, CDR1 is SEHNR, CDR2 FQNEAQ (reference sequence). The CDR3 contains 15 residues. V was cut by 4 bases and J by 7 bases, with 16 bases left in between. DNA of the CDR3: TGTGCCAGCAGCTCCGAGAGGGAGGGTGGTGAAAAACTGTTTTTT. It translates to CASSSEREGGEKLFF.

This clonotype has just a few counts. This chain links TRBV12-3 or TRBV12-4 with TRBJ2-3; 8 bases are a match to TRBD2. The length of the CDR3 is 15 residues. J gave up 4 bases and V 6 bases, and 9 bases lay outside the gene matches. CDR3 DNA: TGTGCCAGCAGCCAGCGGGAGAGGCGTCCAGATACGCAGTATTTT. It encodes CASSQRERRPDTQYF.

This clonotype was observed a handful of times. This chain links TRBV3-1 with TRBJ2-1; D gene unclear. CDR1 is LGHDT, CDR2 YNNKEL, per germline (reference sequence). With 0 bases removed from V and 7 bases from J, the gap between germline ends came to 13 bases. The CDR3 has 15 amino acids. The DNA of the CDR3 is TGTGCCAGCAGCCAAGATCGGCTAGTGCAAAATGAGCAGTTCTTC. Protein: CASSQDRLVQNEQFF.

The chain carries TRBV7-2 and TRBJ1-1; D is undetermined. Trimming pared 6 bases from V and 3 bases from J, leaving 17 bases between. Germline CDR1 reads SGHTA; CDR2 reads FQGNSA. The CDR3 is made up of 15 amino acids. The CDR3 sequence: CASRLRGGYDTEAFF. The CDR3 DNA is TGTGCCAGCAGACTTCGAGGAGGGTATGACACTGAAGCTTTCTTT.

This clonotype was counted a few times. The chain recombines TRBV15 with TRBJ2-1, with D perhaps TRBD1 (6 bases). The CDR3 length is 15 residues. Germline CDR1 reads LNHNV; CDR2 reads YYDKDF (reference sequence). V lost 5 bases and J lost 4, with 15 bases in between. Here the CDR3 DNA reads TGTGCCACCAGCTTCGAAGACAGGTCGTACAATGAGCAGTTCTTC. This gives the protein CATSFEDRSYNEQFF.

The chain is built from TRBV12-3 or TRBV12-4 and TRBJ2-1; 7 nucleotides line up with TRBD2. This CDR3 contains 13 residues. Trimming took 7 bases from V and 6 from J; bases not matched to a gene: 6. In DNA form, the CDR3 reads TGTGCCAGCAAGTCTAGCGGAACCAATGAGCAGTTCTTC. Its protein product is CASKSSGTNEQFF.

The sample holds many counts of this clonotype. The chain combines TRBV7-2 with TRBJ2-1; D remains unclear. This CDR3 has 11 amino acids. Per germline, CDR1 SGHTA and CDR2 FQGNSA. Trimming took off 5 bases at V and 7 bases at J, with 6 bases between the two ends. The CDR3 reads CASSAANEQFF. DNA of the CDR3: TGTGCCAGCAGCGCGGCGAATGAGCAGTTCTTC.

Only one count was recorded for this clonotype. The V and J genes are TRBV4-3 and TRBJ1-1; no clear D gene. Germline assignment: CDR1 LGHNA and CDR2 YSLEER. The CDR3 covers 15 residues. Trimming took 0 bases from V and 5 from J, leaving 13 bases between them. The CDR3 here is CASSQDSRSGTEAFF. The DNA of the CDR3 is TGCGCCAGCAGCCAAGATTCACGAAGTGGGACTGAAGCTTTCTTT.

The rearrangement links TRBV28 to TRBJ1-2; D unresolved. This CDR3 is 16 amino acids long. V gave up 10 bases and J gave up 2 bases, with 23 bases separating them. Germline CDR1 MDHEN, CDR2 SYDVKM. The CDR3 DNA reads TGTGCCACCCCATCATATGACGGTGGAGTGAACTATGGCTACACCTTC. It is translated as CATPSYDGGVNYGYTF.

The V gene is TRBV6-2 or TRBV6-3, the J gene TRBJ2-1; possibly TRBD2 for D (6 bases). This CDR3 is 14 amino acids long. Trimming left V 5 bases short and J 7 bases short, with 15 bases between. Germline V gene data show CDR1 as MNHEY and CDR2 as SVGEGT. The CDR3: CASSTRLEGNEQFF. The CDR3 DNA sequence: TGTGCCAGCAGTACCAGACTAGAGGGGAATGAGCAGTTCTTC.

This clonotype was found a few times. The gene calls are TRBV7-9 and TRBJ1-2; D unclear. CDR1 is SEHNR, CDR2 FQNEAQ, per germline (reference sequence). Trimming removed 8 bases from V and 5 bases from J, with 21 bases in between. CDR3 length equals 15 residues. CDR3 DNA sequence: TGTGCCAGCTCAAGCGGGGTTCACGCACGATATGGCTACACCTTC. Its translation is CASSSGVHARYGYTF.

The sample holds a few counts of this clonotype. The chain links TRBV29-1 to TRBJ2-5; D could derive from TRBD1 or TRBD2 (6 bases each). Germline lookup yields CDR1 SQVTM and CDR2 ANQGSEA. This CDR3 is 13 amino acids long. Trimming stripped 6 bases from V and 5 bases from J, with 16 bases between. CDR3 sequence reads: CSVAPGAYETQYF. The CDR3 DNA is TGCAGCGTGGCTCCGGGGGCGTACGAGACCCAGTACTTC. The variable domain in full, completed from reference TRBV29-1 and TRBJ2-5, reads SAVISQKPSRDICQRGTSLTIQCQVDSQVTMMFWYRQQPGQSLTLIATANQGSEATYESGFVIDKFPISRPNLTFSTLTVSNMSPEDSSIYLCSVAPGAYETQYFGPGTRLLVL.

The CDR3 DNA reads TGTGCCAGCAGTTTATCGGAGGCCAGGGATCAGCCCCAGCATTTT. Translating it yields CASSLSEARDQPQHF. The chain has TRBV27 and TRBJ1-5, with a weak D call TRBD1 (5 bases). Germline V lookup: CDR1 MNHEY, CDR2 SMNVEV (reference sequence). With 0 bases removed from V and 5 bases from J, the gap between germline ends came to 11 bases. The CDR3 is made up of 15 amino acids.

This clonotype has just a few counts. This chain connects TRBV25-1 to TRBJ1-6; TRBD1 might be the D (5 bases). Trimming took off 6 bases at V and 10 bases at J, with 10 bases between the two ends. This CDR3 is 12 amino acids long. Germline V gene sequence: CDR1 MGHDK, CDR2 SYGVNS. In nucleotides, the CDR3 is TGTGCCAGCAGGGGGGGAGGCTCACCCCTCCACTTT. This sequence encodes CASRGGGSPLHF.

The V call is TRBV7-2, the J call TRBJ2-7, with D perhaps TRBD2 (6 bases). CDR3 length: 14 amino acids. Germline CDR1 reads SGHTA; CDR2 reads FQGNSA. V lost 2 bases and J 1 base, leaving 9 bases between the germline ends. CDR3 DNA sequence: TGTGCCAGCAGCTTACAACGGGGGTCCTACGAGCAGTACTTC. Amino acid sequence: CASSLQRGSYEQYF.

DNA for the CDR3: TGTGCCAGCAGTTTGTCCCCCTACGAGCAGTTCTTC. Its protein is CASSLSPYEQFF. J is TRBJ2-1 and V is TRBV27; D remains unclear. This CDR3 spans 12 amino acids. With 3 bases removed from V and 10 bases from J, the gap between germline ends came to 10 bases. CDR1 is MNHEY and CDR2 is SMNVEV in the germline V gene (reference sequence).

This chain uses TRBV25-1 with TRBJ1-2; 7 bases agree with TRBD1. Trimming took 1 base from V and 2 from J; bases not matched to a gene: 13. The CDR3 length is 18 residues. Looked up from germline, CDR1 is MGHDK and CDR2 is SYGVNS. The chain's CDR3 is CASSEWVGGQGGNYGYTF. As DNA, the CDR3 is TGTGCCAGCAGTGAATGGGTCGGGGGGCAGGGGGGCAACTATGGCTACACCTTC.